Each of the 26 T cell receptor beta chains below was sequenced from the same sample in a study of early T cells in non-severe SARS-CoV-2 infection. In TCRdb, the 5' RACE reads were re-called with MiXCR into one record per CDR3 protein. The sample records 60,000 to 75,000 distinct CDR3 sequences, approximately 10% being singletons. The material sequenced was whole blood. The receptors here all came from an adult who was a healthcare worker with PCR-confirmed SARS-CoV-2 infection or an uninfected control (not recorded which).

This chain joins TRBV7-6 and TRBJ2-3; 9 bases map to TRBD2. CDR3 length: 14 residues. The germline gives CDR1 SGHVS, CDR2 FNYEAQ. Losses at the gene ends were 5 bases for V and 1 base for J; bases not matched to a gene: 1. CDR3 loop: CASSRTSGTDTQYF. CDR3 sequence (DNA): TGTGCCAGCAGCCGGACTAGCGGCACAGATACGCAGTATTTT.

V and J are TRBV28 and TRBJ2-7; weak D call: TRBD2 (6 bases). The germline CDR1 and CDR2 sequences are MDHEN and SYDVKM. The CDR3 totals 15 residues. V gave up 3 bases and J gave up 4 bases, with 16 bases separating them. The CDR3 here is CASSLGGGNAYEQYF. As DNA, the CDR3 is TGTGCCAGCAGTTTGGGAGGAGGGAATGCATACGAGCAGTACTTC. The entire variable domain, with the rest obtained from reference TRBV28 and TRBJ2-7, is as follows: DVKVTQSSRYLVKRTGEKVFLECVQDMDHENMFWYRQDPGLGLRLIYFSYDVKMKEKGDIPEGYSVSREKKERFSLILESASTNQTSMYLCASSLGGGNAYEQYFGPGTRLTVT.

This clonotype was seen at least ten times. This chain links TRBV27 with TRBJ2-7; 9 bases agree with TRBD2. Germline V CDR1 and CDR2: MNHEY, SMNVEV (reference sequence). V dropped 5 bases and J dropped 3; count of bases not matched to a gene: 8. This CDR3 is built from 15 residues. The CDR3 is CASSARTSVNYEQYF. In nucleotides, the CDR3 is TGTGCCAGCAGTGCCCGGACTAGCGTAAACTACGAGCAGTACTTC.

The sample holds many counts of this clonotype. CDR3 protein: CASSLSLAGELFF. In nucleotides, the CDR3 is TGTGCCAGCAGCTTATCCCTAGCCGGGGAGCTGTTTTTT. The chain couples TRBV7-8 to TRBJ2-2; D ambiguous. The V end was cut by 2 bases, the J end by 6 bases, with 7 bases between. Looked up from germline, CDR1 is SGHVS and CDR2 is FQNEAQ. The CDR3 is 13 amino acids.

The J gene is TRBJ2-4, the V gene TRBV20-1; D might be TRBD1 or TRBD2, each matching 5 bases. Trimming removed 2 bases at V and 5 bases at J, with 13 bases between. The CDR3 is 14 residues long. Per germline, CDR1 DFQATT and CDR2 SNEGSKA (reference sequence). CDR3 sequence: CSARSRGTQNIQYF. The CDR3 DNA follows: TGCAGTGCTAGATCTCGAGGGACCCAAAACATTCAGTACTTC.

There are many counts of this clonotype. The rearrangement uses TRBV30 and TRBJ1-6; TRBD1 is a possible D gene (5 bases). Germline CDR1 GTSNPN, CDR2 SVGIG (reference sequence). CDR3 size: 15 residues. The ends were cut back, 1 base at V and 8 bases at J, with 15 bases in the middle. CDR3 nucleotide sequence: TGTGCCTGGAGTGGCTCCCGGGGCGCCGATTCACCCCTCCACTTT. Amino acids: CAWSGSRGADSPLHF. The full variable domain, completed using reference TRBV30 and TRBJ1-6, is SQTIHQWPATLVQPVGSPLSLECTVEGTSNPNLYWYRQAAGRGLQLLFYSVGIGQISSEVPQNLSASRPQDRQFILSSKKLLLSDSGFYLCAWSGSRGADSPLHFGNGTRLTVT.

This clonotype was detected once. The chain has TRBV6-5 and TRBJ2-5; weak D call: TRBD2 (5 bases). Germline V CDR1 and CDR2: MNHEY, SVGAGI. Trimming cost V 0 bases and J 5 bases, with 10 bases left between them. There are 14 residues in the CDR3. The CDR3 spells CASSYSRVMETQYF. In DNA, the CDR3 is TGTGCCAGCAGTTACTCGAGGGTGATGGAGACCCAGTACTTC.

The chain has TRBV2 and TRBJ1-5, with D maybe TRBD1 (6 bases). V lost 9 bases and J 6 bases, leaving 24 bases between the germline ends. The CDR3 is made up of 16 amino acids. From germline, CDR1 is SNHLY and CDR2 FYNNEI. CDR3 nucleotide sequence: TGTGCCAGTCGGGAAGGGGACACGCCAATCGGTCAGCCCCAGCATTTT. Protein: CASREGDTPIGQPQHF.

This clonotype was observed many times. The genes are TRBV7-9 and TRBJ2-7; possible D gene TRBD1, 6 bases. This CDR3 contains 15 residues. CDR1 is SEHNR, CDR2 FQNEAQ, per germline (reference sequence). Trimming stripped 3 bases from V and 7 bases from J, with 19 bases between. The CDR3 bases are TGTGCCAGCAGCTTTCAACGTCCAGGGGCAGGGGAGCAGTACTTC. It yields the protein CASSFQRPGAGEQYF.

Only a few counts were recorded for this clonotype. V usage is TRBV4-1 and J usage is TRBJ2-5, with no clear D. With 3 bases removed from V and 1 base from J, the gap between germline ends came to 3 bases. Germline V gene lookup returns CDR1 MGHRA and CDR2 YSYEKL. This CDR3 contains 12 residues. The CDR3 DNA reads as TGCGCCAGCAGCCACCCCCAAGAGACCCAGTACTTC. Amino acids: CASSHPQETQYF.

This clonotype was seen repeatedly, ten times or more. The junction and the germline gene differ at one end; a read error may be behind it. V is TRBV7-2 and J is TRBJ2-6; weak D call: TRBD1 (5 bases). The germline V gene encodes CDR1 SGHTA and CDR2 FQGNSA. This CDR3 contains 16 residues. The CDR3 bases are TGTGCCAGCAGCTTAGGTGCAAGCTCTGGGGCCAACGTCCTGATTTTC. It encodes CASSLGASSGANVLIF.

The rearrangement joins TRBV5-1 to TRBJ1-1; D call uncertain. Germline-derived CDR1 and CDR2 are SGHRS and YFSETQ. The V end lost 4 bases, the J end lost 1 base, and 2 bases lay between the germline ends. The CDR3 runs 11 residues. This CDR3 reads CASSANTEAFF. The CDR3 region has the DNA TGCGCCAGCAGCGCGAACACTGAAGCTTTCTTT.

The chain links TRBV20-1 to TRBJ1-1, with D uncertain. Between the trimmed V and J ends, which lost 2 bases and 0 bases, there was a span of 13 bases. This CDR3 spans 15 amino acids. Per germline, CDR1 DFQATT and CDR2 SNEGSKA (reference sequence). The CDR3 DNA reads TGCAGTGCTAGACGGGAGGGCAGGATGAACACTGAAGCTTTCTTT. Translation: CSARREGRMNTEAFF.

The chain uses TRBV7-3 and TRBJ2-7; no definite D call. The V gene lost 3 bases and the J gene lost 3 bases, with 9 bases spanning the gap. Germline V gene lookup returns CDR1 SGHTA and CDR2 FQGTGA. There are 13 residues in the CDR3. In nucleotides, the CDR3 is TGTGCCAGCAGCTTCTCATGGGGCTACGAGCAGTACTTC. The encoded protein is CASSFSWGYEQYF. The complete variable domain, with remaining parts taken from reference TRBV7-3 and TRBJ2-7, reads GAGVSQTPSNKVTEKGKYVELRCDPISGHTALYWYRQSLGQGPEFLIYFQGTGAADDSGLPNDRFFAVRPEGSVSTLKIQRTERGDSAVYLCASSFSWGYEQYFGPGTRLTVT.

The table lists this clonotype with many counts. The gene calls are TRBV6-5 and TRBJ1-1; possibly TRBD1 for D (5 bases). This CDR3 is built from 13 residues. Germline V gives CDR1 MNHEY, CDR2 SVGAGI. V was clipped by 4 bases and J by 5 bases, with 11 bases between them. The CDR3 loop reads CASSSGFATEAFF. In DNA form, the CDR3 reads TGTGCCAGCAGTTCAGGGTTTGCAACTGAAGCTTTCTTT.

The V and J genes are TRBV5-1 and TRBJ2-3, with 8 bases identical to TRBD2. The CDR3 has 16 residues. CDR1 is SGHRS and CDR2 is YFSETQ in the germline V gene. Trimming took 5 bases from V and 0 from J; bases not matched to a gene: 8. CDR3 in DNA: TGCGCCAGCAGGGCCGGGAGGGACACGAGCACAGATACGCAGTATTTT. It translates to CASRAGRDTSTDTQYF.

The chain joins TRBV2 to TRBJ1-1, with a possible D match to TRBD1 (5 bases). The length of the CDR3 is 13 residues. In germline, CDR1 is SNHLY, CDR2 FYNNEI. Trimming left V 6 bases short and J 0 bases short, with 8 bases between. CDR3 nucleotides: TGTGCCAGCAGCCGGGACGTGAACACTGAAGCTTTCTTT. It codes for CASSRDVNTEAFF.

This clonotype has more than one count but fewer than ten. The V gene is TRBV6-6, the J gene TRBJ2-5; 14 nucleotides line up with TRBD2. The CDR3 is made up of 17 amino acids. The germline V gene encodes CDR1 MNHNY and CDR2 SVGAGI (reference sequence). V dropped 5 bases and J dropped 5; count of bases not matched to a gene: 10. CDR3 loop: CASSRQGLAGEGETQYF. Here the CDR3 DNA reads TGTGCCAGCAGTCGACAGGGACTAGCGGGAGAAGGCGAGACCCAGTACTTC.

This chain links TRBV12-3 or TRBV12-4 with TRBJ1-6; 9 bases are a match to TRBD1. This CDR3 is built from 14 residues. The ends lost 3 bases at V and 7 bases at J; junction bases unmatched: 1. The CDR3 nucleotides are TGTGCCAGCAGTTTTGGACAGGGGAATTCACCCCTCCACTTT. Its protein is CASSFGQGNSPLHF.

In its sample, this clonotype was seen many times. This rearrangement joins TRBV7-2 to TRBJ2-3; no definite D call. From germline, CDR1 is SGHTA and CDR2 FQGNSA. V gave up 1 base and J gave up 0 bases, with 5 bases separating them. This CDR3 has 14 residues. The CDR3 sequence is CASSLVVSTDTQYF. The CDR3 DNA sequence: TGTGCCAGCAGCTTAGTGGTCAGCACAGATACGCAGTATTTT.

The V call is TRBV7-9, the J call TRBJ1-6, with TRBD1 matching over 11 bases. The trim removed 4 bases at V and 6 bases at J, leaving 8 bases unmatched. Germline CDR1 reads SEHNR; CDR2 reads FQNEAQ (reference sequence). There are 17 residues in the CDR3. CDR3 in amino acids: CASSSSRTGGINSPLHF. In nucleotides, the CDR3 is TGTGCCAGCAGCTCATCTAGGACAGGGGGCATTAATTCACCCCTCCACTTT.

Many counts were recorded for this clonotype. The V gene is TRBV20-1, the J gene TRBJ1-2; D gene unclear. V lost 0 bases to trimming and J lost 7 bases, with 12 bases between them. The germline V gene encodes CDR1 DFQATT and CDR2 SNEGSKA (reference sequence). The CDR3 is made up of 13 amino acids. The CDR3 DNA follows: TGCAGTGCTAGAGATAGCCGGGCCTCTGGCTACACCTTC. As protein: CSARDSRASGYTF.

This clonotype has at least ten counts. J is TRBJ1-4 and V is TRBV18, with a weak D call TRBD1 (5 bases). Germline loops: CDR1 KGHSH, CDR2 LQKENI. Deletions cut 1 base from V and 5 bases from J, with 11 bases between. There are 15 residues in the CDR3. Here the CDR3 DNA reads TGTGCCAGCTCACCACTCCCGACAGAGAATGAAAAACTGTTTTTT. Translating gives CASSPLPTENEKLFF.

This clonotype was counted a few times. The V and J genes are TRBV5-1 and TRBJ1-5; 12 nucleotides line up with TRBD1. V shed 4 bases, J shed 3 bases, and the junction held 5 bases outside the gene matches. Germline lookup yields CDR1 SGHRS and CDR2 YFSETQ. The CDR3 covers 16 residues. The CDR3 DNA reads TGCGCCAGCAGCGACGGGACAGGGGGCAACAATCAGCCCCAGCATTTT. Translated: CASSDGTGGNNQPQHF.

This clonotype has a count of ten or more. This rearrangement joins TRBV10-1 to TRBJ2-3; D may be TRBD2 (6 bases). Germline V gene sequence: CDR1 WNHNN, CDR2 SYGVQD (reference sequence). The CDR3 is 13 amino acids. With 5 bases removed from V and 4 bases from J, the gap between germline ends came to 10 bases. The CDR3 DNA follows: TGCGCCAGCAGTAGGACTATTGCAGATACGCAGTATTTT. Translating gives CASSRTIADTQYF.

This clonotype was seen many times. The chain carries TRBV7-6 and TRBJ2-1; D remains unclear. The V end was cut by 5 bases, the J end by 7 bases, with 15 bases between. The germline V gene has CDR1 SGHVS and CDR2 FNYEAQ. The CDR3 is 14 amino acids. CDR3: CASSLTNVGNEQFF. CDR3 bases: TGTGCCAGCAGCCTTACGAATGTCGGTAATGAGCAGTTCTTC.